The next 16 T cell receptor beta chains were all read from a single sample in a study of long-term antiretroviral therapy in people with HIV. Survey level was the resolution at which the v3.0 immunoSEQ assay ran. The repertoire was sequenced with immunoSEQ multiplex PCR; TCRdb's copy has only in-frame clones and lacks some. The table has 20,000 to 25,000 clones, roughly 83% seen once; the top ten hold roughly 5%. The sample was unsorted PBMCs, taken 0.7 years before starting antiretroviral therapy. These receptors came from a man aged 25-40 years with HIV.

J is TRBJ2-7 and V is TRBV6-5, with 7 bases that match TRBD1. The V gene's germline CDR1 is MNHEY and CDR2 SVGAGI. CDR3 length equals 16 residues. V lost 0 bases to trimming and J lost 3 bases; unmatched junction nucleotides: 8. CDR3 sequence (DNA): TGTGCCAGCAGTTACTCGAGAAGCAGGGGGAACTACGAGCAGTACTTC. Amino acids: CASSYSRSRGNYEQYF.

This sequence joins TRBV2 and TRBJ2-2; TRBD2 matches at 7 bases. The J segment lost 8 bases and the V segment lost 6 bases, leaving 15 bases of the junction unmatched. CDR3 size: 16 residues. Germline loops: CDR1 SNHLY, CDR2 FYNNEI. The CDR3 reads CASRSGTRITGGELFF. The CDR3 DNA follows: TGTGCCAGCAGGAGCGGGACTCGTATAACCGGAGGGGAGCTGTTTTTT.

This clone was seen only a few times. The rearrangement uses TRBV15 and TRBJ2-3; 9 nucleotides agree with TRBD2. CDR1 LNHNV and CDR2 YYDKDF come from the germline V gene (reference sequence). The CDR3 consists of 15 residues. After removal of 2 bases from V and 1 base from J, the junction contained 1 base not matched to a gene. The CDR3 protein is CATSRKRGGTDTQYF. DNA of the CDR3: TGTGCCACCAGCAGAAAGCGGGGGGGCACAGATACGCAGTATTTT.

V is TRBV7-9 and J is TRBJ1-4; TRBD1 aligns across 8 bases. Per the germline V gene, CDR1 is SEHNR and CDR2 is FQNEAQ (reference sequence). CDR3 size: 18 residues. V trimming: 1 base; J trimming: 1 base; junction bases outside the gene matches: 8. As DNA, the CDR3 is TGTGCCAGCAGCTTAGGACTCGGACAGGGAGGAACTAATGAAAAACTGTTTTTT. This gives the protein CASSLGLGQGGTNEKLFF.

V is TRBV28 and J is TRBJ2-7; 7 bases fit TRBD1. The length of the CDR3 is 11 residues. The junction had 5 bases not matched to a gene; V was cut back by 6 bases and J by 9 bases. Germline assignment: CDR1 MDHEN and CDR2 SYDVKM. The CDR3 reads CASREQGRQYF. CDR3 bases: TGTGCCAGCAGGGAACAGGGGAGGCAGTACTTC.

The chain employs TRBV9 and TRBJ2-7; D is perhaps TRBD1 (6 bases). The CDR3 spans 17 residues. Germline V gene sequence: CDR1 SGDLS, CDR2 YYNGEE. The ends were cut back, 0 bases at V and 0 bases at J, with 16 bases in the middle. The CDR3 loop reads CASSVGDAGQSSYEQYF. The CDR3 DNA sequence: TGTGCCAGCAGCGTAGGGGATGCAGGACAGAGCTCCTACGAGCAGTACTTC. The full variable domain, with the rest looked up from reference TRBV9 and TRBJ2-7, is DSGVTQTPKHLITATGQRVTLRCSPRSGDLSVYWYQQSLDQGLQFLIQYYNGEERAKGNILERFSAQQFPDLHSELNLSSLELGDSALYFCASSVGDAGQSSYEQYFGPGTRLTVT.

CDR3 in DNA: TGTGCCAGCAGTGAAGGGGGGGGCGTGGGCTATGGCTACACCTTC. Its translation: CASSEGGGVGYGYTF. This chain links TRBV6-1 with TRBJ1-2; D is perhaps TRBD1 (6 bases). The CDR3 spans 15 residues. Trimming took off 1 base at V and 4 bases at J, with 13 bases between the two ends. Germline V CDR1 and CDR2: MNHNS, SASEGT.

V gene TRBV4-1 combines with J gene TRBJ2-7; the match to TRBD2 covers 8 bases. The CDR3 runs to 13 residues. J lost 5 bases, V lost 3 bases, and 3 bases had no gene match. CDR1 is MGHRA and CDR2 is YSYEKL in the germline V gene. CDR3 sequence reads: CASSQEAGDEQYF. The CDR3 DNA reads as TGCGCCAGCAGCCAGGAAGCGGGAGACGAGCAGTACTTC.

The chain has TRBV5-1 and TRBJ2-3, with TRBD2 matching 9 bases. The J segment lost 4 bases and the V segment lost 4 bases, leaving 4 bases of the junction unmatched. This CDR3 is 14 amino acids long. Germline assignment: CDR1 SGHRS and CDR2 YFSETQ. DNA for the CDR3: TGCGCCAGCAGCCCCGTAGCGGGAGCAGATACGCAGTATTTT. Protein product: CASSPVAGADTQYF. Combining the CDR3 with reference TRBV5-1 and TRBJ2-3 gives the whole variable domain KAGVTQTPRYLIKTRGQQVTLSCSPISGHRSVSWYQQTPGQGLQFLFEYFSETQRNKGNFPGRFSGRQFSNSRSEMNVSTLELGDSALYLCASSPVAGADTQYFGPGTRLTVL.

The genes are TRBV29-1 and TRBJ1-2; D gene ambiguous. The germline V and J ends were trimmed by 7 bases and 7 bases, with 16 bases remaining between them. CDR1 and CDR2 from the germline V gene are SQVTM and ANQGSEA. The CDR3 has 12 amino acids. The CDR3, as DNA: TGCAGCGACCGGGCCTCGAACGGTGGCTACACCTTC. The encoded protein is CSDRASNGGYTF. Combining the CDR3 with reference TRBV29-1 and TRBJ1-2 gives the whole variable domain SAVISQKPSRDICQRGTSLTIQCQVDSQVTMMFWYRQQPGQSLTLIATANQGSEATYESGFVIDKFPISRPNLTFSTLTVSNMSPEDSSIYLCSDRASNGGYTFGSGTRLTVV.

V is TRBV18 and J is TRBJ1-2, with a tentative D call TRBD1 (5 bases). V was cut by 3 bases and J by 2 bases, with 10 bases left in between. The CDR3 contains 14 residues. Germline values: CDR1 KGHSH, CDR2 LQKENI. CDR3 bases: TGTGCCAGCTCACCGGGACCGGTGAACTATGGCTACACCTTC. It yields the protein CASSPGPVNYGYTF.

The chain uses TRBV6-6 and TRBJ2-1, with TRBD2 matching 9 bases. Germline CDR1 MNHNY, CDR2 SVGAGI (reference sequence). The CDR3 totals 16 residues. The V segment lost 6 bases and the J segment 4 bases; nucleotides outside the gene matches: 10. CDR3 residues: CASSSLGLAQYNEQFF. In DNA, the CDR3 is TGTGCCAGCAGCTCTCTCGGACTAGCGCAATACAATGAGCAGTTCTTC.

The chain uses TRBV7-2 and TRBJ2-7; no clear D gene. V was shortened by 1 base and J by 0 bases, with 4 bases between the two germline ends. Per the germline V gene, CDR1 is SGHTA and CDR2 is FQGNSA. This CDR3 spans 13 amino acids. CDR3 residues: CASSLVSSYEQYF. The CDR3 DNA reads TGTGCCAGCAGCTTAGTGAGCTCCTACGAGCAGTACTTC.

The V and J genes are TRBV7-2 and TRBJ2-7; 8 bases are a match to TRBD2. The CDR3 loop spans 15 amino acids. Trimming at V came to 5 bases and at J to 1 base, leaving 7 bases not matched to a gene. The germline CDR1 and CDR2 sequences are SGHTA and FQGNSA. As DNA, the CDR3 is TGTGCCAGCAGCACCGAACTAGCGGCTTCCTACGAGCAGTACTTC. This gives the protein CASSTELAASYEQYF. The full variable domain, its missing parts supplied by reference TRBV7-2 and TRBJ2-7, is GAGVSQSPSNKVTEKGKDVELRCDPISGHTALYWYRQSLGQGLEFLIYFQGNSAPDKSGLPSDRFSAERTGGSVSTLTIQRTQQEDSAVYLCASSTELAASYEQYFGPGTRLTVT.

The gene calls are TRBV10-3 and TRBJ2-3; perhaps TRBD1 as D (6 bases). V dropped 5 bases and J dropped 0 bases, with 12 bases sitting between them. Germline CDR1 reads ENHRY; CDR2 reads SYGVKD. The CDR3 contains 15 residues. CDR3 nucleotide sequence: TGTGCCATCAGTTCAGGGGTCTCAAGCACAGATACGCAGTATTTT. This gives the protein CAISSGVSSTDTQYF.

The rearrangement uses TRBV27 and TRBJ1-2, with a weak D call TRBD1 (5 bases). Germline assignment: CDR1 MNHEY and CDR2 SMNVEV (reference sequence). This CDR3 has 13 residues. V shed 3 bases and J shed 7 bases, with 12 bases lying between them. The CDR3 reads CASSFIGVGGYTF. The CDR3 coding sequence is TGTGCCAGCAGTTTTATAGGGGTCGGTGGCTACACCTTC.